The 20 T cell receptor beta chains listed next were all sequenced from one sample in a study of T cells in women clearing cervical HPV infection. Assay used: immunoSEQ multiplex PCR; TCRdb lists only in-frame clones, some missing. The table lists under 35,000 clones. Sequenced material: blood buffy coat. These TCRs come from a woman between 18 and 75 years old with a cervical HPV16 infection that either progressed to CIN3+ or cleared (not recorded which).

Turning to this clone: The CDR3 goes on 3 residues after the read ends, and that part is filled in from the germline J gene. The chain has TRBV19 and TRBJ1-1, with D possibly being TRBD1 (5 bases). CDR1 LNHDA and CDR2 SQIVND come from the germline V gene (reference sequence). With 4 bases removed from V and 6 bases from J, the gap between germline ends came to 15 bases. The CDR3 extends over 14 amino acids. CDR3 amino acids: CASSNRPIGSEAFF. Partial CDR3 DNA: TGTGCCAGTAGTAACAGGCCGATTGGGTCTGAA.

Notes on this clone: Coverage ceases 3 residues before the CDR3 finishes, and the germline J gene fills in the end. The rearrangement links TRBV11-2 to TRBJ1-1; tentatively, D is TRBD1 (6 bases). The CDR3 extends over 14 amino acids. Germline CDR1 is SGHAT and CDR2 is FQNNGV. Here the CDR3 reads CASSPTRQVQWAFF. The sequenced part of the CDR3 DNA is TGTGCCAGCAGCCCAACGCGACAGGTTCAATGG.

As to this clone: The read falls 3 residues short of the CDR3 end, and the missing part is taken from the germline J gene. The chain couples TRBV10-3 to TRBJ2-3; D unresolved. Trimming cost V 5 bases and J 0 bases, with 15 bases left between them. Germline assignment: CDR1 ENHRY and CDR2 SYGVKD. The CDR3 runs 16 residues. CDR3 sequence: CAISKRDFSSTDTQYF. Partial CDR3 DNA: TGTGCCATCAGTAAGAGAGACTTTTCTAGCACAGATACG.

Points on this clone: The DNA ends 3 residues before the CDR3 does, and the rest of the CDR3 is filled in from the germline J gene. This rearrangement joins TRBV7-3 to TRBJ1-1; a weak D match, TRBD1 (5 bases). V was cut by 3 bases and J by 7 bases, with 12 bases left in between. The CDR3 sequence is 13 residues long. Per germline, CDR1 SGHTA and CDR2 FQGTGA. The CDR3 protein is CASSLGLQHEAFF. The sequenced part of the CDR3 DNA is TGTGCCAGCAGCTTGGGACTCCAGCATGAA. The full variable domain, completed using reference TRBV7-3 and TRBJ1-1, is GAGVSQTPSNKVTEKGKYVELRCDPISGHTALYWYRQSLGQGPEFLIYFQGTGAADDSGLPNDRFFAVRPEGSVSTLKIQRTERGDSAVYLCASSLGLQHEAFFGQGTRLTVV.

This CDR3 is CASSSLAGSYNEQFF. The part of the CDR3 DNA that was read is TGTGCCAGCAGCTCCCTAGCGGGATCCTACAATGAG. The chain carries TRBV7-6 and TRBJ2-1; TRBD2 matches 9 bases. Read coverage stops 3 residues before the CDR3 terminus; the germline J gene supplies the remainder. Germline V gene lookup returns CDR1 SGHVS and CDR2 FNYEAQ. Trimming took 4 bases from V and 1 from J; bases not matched to a gene: 2. The CDR3 consists of 15 residues.

As to this clone: The read terminates 3 residues ahead of where the CDR3 ends, so the germline J gene completes it. The V call is TRBV7-2, the J call TRBJ2-3, with 9 positions matching TRBD1. Germline V lookup: CDR1 SGHTA, CDR2 FQGNSA. The CDR3 sequence is 13 residues long. The CDR3 loop is CATNRGLVETQYF. CDR3 bases read: TGTGCCACCAACAGGGGGCTAGTTGAGACG.

Regarding this clone: The CDR3 end falls 3 residues outside the read, so it is completed with the germline J gene. The gene calls are TRBV5-1 and TRBJ2-3; 9 bases are a match to TRBD2. This CDR3 is built from 13 residues. After removal of 8 bases from V and 6 bases from J, the junction contained 7 bases not matched to a gene. Germline V gene sequence: CDR1 SGHRS, CDR2 YFSETQ. The CDR3 DNA, read in part, is TGCGCCAGGGGTAGCGGGAGATCGGATACG. It yields the protein CARGSGRSDT. The whole CDR3 sequence is CARGSGRSDTQYF.

Note on this clone: The read ends 3 residues shy of where the CDR3 ends; the end is completed using the germline J gene. The chain employs TRBV30 and TRBJ2-6; 14 nucleotides agree with TRBD2. With V trimmed by 4 bases and J by 3 bases, 11 bases remained unmatched. CDR1 and CDR2 (germline): GTSNPN, SVGIG (reference sequence). CDR3 length: 19 residues. The CDR3 bases that were read are TGTGCCTGGACCCGTCGACTAGCGGGAGGGAATAATGGGGCCAACGTC. It codes for CAWTRRLAGGNNGANV. The whole CDR3 sequence reads CAWTRRLAGGNNGANVLTF.

With respect to this clone: The CDR3 end falls 3 residues outside the read, so it is completed with the germline J gene. The rearrangement links TRBV29-1 to TRBJ2-1; 8 nucleotides align to TRBD2. The trim removed 4 bases at V and 4 bases at J, leaving 9 bases unmatched. Germline V gene lookup returns CDR1 SQVTM and CDR2 ANQGSEA. There are 15 residues in the CDR3. CDR3 loop: CSVGGRPSGYNEQFF. The part of the CDR3 DNA that was read is TGCAGCGTTGGGGGTCGCCCTAGCGGGTACAATGAG.

To note about this clone: The CDR3 end is not reached by the read, which stops 3 residues before it; the germline J gene fills it in. The rearrangement links TRBV6-2 or TRBV6-3 to TRBJ1-1; D perhaps matches TRBD1 (6 bases). CDR3 size: 12 residues. Germline V gene sequence: CDR1 MNHEY, CDR2 SVGEGT. The CDR3 loop is CASRRVGQEAFF. The sequenced CDR3 bases are TGTGCCAGCAGGAGGGTGGGACAAGAA.

About this clone: A junction end diverges from the germline sequence, so it may reflect a read error. The read ends 3 residues early relative to the CDR3; the germline J gene fills the gap. This same CDR3 is encoded by further DNA sequences in the sample. This chain links TRBV19 with TRBJ1-3; D may be TRBD1 (5 bases). Germline CDR1 and CDR2: LNHDA and SQIVND (reference sequence). The CDR3 spans 15 residues. The CDR3 sequence is CASSIPGETGNTIYF. The DNA read from the CDR3 is TGTGCCAGTAGTATCCCGGGGGAGACTGGAAACACG.

On this clone: Read data end 3 residues before the CDR3 end; the end is taken from the germline J gene. The chain uses TRBV19 and TRBJ2-5; TRBD1 agrees at 7 bases. This CDR3 is built from 17 residues. Germline CDR1 LNHDA, CDR2 SQIVND (reference sequence). V shed 4 bases and J 5 bases; nucleotides not matched to a gene: 16. This chain's CDR3 is CASSTTPGTPRGETQYF. The part of the CDR3 DNA that was read is TGTGCCAGTAGTACCACCCCCGGGACGCCCAGGGGGGAGACC.

Of note for this clone: The read gets to within 3 residues of the CDR3 end, and the germline J gene fills in the rest. The chain uses TRBV19 and TRBJ2-1, with TRBD2 matching over 7 bases. The CDR3 runs 14 residues. J gave up 9 bases and V 1 base, and 6 bases lay outside the gene matches. Germline CDR1 and CDR2: LNHDA and SQIVND (reference sequence). CDR3 sequence reads: CASSIGGRGIEQFF. The DNA read from the CDR3 is TGTGCCAGTAGTATAGGCGGGCGGGGGATTGAG.

Details on this clone: Read sequence stops 3 residues before the CDR3 end, and the germline J gene provides the missing end. The chain employs TRBV18 and TRBJ2-5; weak D call: TRBD2 (6 bases). V was pared by 8 bases and J by 4 bases, with 8 bases between. CDR3 length equals 11 residues. From germline, CDR1 is KGHSH and CDR2 LQKENI. CDR3 loop: CASRSGETQYF. The CDR3 bases that were read are TGTGCCAGCCGTAGCGGAGAGACC.

As to this clone: Sequencing ends 3 residues short of the CDR3 end; the germline J gene provides the rest. The chain recombines TRBV6-2 or TRBV6-3 with TRBJ2-1; 12 positions match TRBD2. The CDR3 loop spans 16 amino acids. V lost 5 bases and J lost 9; bases outside the gene matches: 11. Germline CDR1 and CDR2: MNHEY and SVGEGT. The CDR3 here is CASSLPGRTSGTEQFF. The covered CDR3 bases are TGTGCCAGCAGTCTCCCCGGTCGGACTAGCGGGACTGAG.

With respect to this clone: Read coverage stops 3 residues before the CDR3 terminus; the germline J gene supplies the remainder. The V and J genes are TRBV6-2 or TRBV6-3 and TRBJ2-7, with 11 bases lining up with TRBD1. V was pared by 7 bases and J by 5 bases, with 4 bases of the junction left unmatched. The CDR3 sequence is 13 residues long. CDR1 is MNHEY and CDR2 is SVGEGT in the germline V gene. CDR3 residues: CASTGQGAHEQYF. The CDR3 DNA, read in part, is TGTGCCAGCACCGGACAGGGGGCCCACGAG.

With regard to this clone: The missing CDR3 end, 3 residues past where the read stops, is filled in from the germline J gene. The V and J genes are TRBV20-1 and TRBJ2-7; 9 positions match TRBD1. This CDR3 spans 15 amino acids. The germline CDR1 and CDR2 sequences are DFQATT and SNEGSKA (reference sequence). J lost 3 bases, V lost 2 bases, and 8 bases had no gene match. The CDR3 loop reads CSARNPGTGYYEQYF. CDR3 DNA, as far as it was read: TGCAGTGCTAGAAACCCCGGGACAGGGTACTACGAG.

For this clone: The read comes to an end 3 residues before the CDR3 does, leaving the germline J gene to fill in the end. This chain uses TRBV11-1 with TRBJ2-3; D perhaps matches TRBD2 (5 bases). Germline lookup yields CDR1 SGHAT and CDR2 FQDESV (reference sequence). This CDR3 comprises 12 residues. The covered CDR3 bases are TGTGCCAGCAGCTTAATCAGCGGATCG. As protein: CASSLISGS. The full CDR3 protein reads CASSLISGSQYF.

As to this clone: The CDR3 goes on 3 residues after the read ends, and that part is filled in from the germline J gene. The chain recombines TRBV14 with TRBJ2-3; D perhaps matches TRBD2 (6 bases). The length of the CDR3 is 15 residues. CDR1 and CDR2 from the germline V gene are SGHDN and FVKESK. V lost 2 bases and J lost 0, with 9 bases in between. Incomplete CDR3 DNA: TGTGCCAGCAGCCAACTGGCGGGGAGCACAGATACG. Translating it yields CASSQLAGSTDT. The complete CDR3 sequence is CASSQLAGSTDTQYF.

A word on this clone: The sequenced fragment ends 3 residues before the CDR3 boundary, so the rest is inferred from the germline J gene. The chain joins TRBV7-2 to TRBJ1-2; TRBD1 might be the D (6 bases). Germline V gene lookup returns CDR1 SGHTA and CDR2 FQGNSA. The CDR3 sequence is 15 residues long. The part of the CDR3 DNA that was read is TGTGCCAGCAGCTTAGTCCCCGGACAGCGGTACGAC. This codes for CASSLVPGQRYD. The CDR3 as a whole reads CASSLVPGQRYDYTF.